This is a list of T cell receptor beta chains from one sample in a study of blood T cell repertoires in COVID-19. Produced via immunoSEQ multiplex PCR; TCRdb's table is partial and in-frame only. Of about 270,000 clones detected, roughly 79% appear once; the ten largest clones hold roughly 2.9%. What was sequenced was peripheral blood. These receptors all come from an older woman with active or convalescent COVID-19. Both conserved end residues are part of each CDR3. D genes are given only for firm matches. Size tells how often a clone was seen (once, few, many) or the class of an expanded clone, and some rows leave it out.

j_call	v_call	clone_size	d_call	cdr3_aa	cdr3_nt
TRBJ2-6	TRBV15	-	TRBD1	CATSRLTGGEQTF	TGTGCCACCAGTCGCCTGACAGGGGGCGAACAGACTTTC
TRBJ1-5	TRBV7-9	once	TRBD1	CASSPGTGAQDIGNQPQHF	TGTGCCAGCAGCCCCGGGACAGGGGCTCAGGATATCGGAAATCAGCCCCAGCATTTT
TRBJ1-3	TRBV13	-	-	CASSLDGKRNTIYF	TGTGCCAGCAGCTTAGACGGGAAGCGGAACACCATATATTTT
TRBJ1-1	TRBV15	once	TRBD1	CATSRDPGGPAFF	TGTGCCACCAGCAGAGATCCAGGGGGCCCAGCTTTCTTT
TRBJ2-1	TRBV10-3	-	-	CAISEEGGRTYNEQFF	TGTGCCATCAGTGAGGAAGGGGGTAGGACCTACAATGAGCAGTTCTTC
TRBJ1-4	TRBV19	-	-	CASSIGGAQGEKLFF	TGTGCCAGTAGTATTGGGGGGGCTCAAGGTGAAAAACTGTTTTTT
TRBJ2-3	TRBV6-2/TRBV6-3	-	TRBD1	CASSYSLETGPFTDTQYF	TGTGCCAGCAGTTACTCGTTGGAGACAGGGCCCTTCACAGATACGCAGTATTTT
TRBJ1-3	TRBV18	-	-	CASSPDQGSGNTIYF	TGTGCCAGCTCACCAGACCAGGGATCGGGAAACACCATATATTTT
TRBJ2-3	TRBV2	-	-	CASRPLSSGTDTQYF	TGTGCCAGCAGACCTTTATCTAGCGGCACAGATACGCAGTATTTT
TRBJ1-2	TRBV23-1	-	-	CASTDGGYGYTF	TGCGCCAGCACCGACGGAGGGTATGGCTACACCTTC
TRBJ1-2	TRBV27	-	-	CASSFSQGGYGYTF	TGTGCCAGCAGTTTCTCACAGGGTGGCTATGGCTACACCTTC
TRBJ2-3	TRBV25-1	-	TRBD1	CASSAYRGRITDTQYF	TGTGCCAGCAGTGCCTACAGGGGGAGAATCACAGATACGCAGTATTTT
TRBJ2-2	TRBV10-3	-	TRBD2	CAISETSGDTGELFF	TGTGCCATCAGTGAGACTAGCGGGGACACCGGGGAGCTGTTTTTT
TRBJ2-3	TRBV7-9	-	TRBD2	CASSYQPGLDFTDTQYF	TGTGCCAGCAGTTATCAACCGGGACTAGACTTCACAGATACGCAGTATTTT
TRBJ2-1	TRBV29-1	-	-	CSVEGRGNEQFF	TGCAGCGTTGAAGGACGAGGGAATGAGCAGTTCTTC
TRBJ1-2	TRBV28	-	-	CASSEQGFSSGYTF	TGTGCCAGCAGTGAGCAGGGTTTCTCGAGCGGCTACACCTTC
TRBJ2-7	TRBV6-5	-	TRBD2	CASSQRRGALYEQYF	TGTGCCAGCAGTCAGAGGCGGGGGGCCTTATACGAGCAGTACTTC
TRBJ2-5	TRBV2	-	-	CASSGPGSAGKETQYF	TGTGCCAGCAGTGGCCCCGGGAGCGCAGGGAAAGAGACCCAGTACTTC
TRBJ1-2	TRBV6-5	once	TRBD1	CASRATGDYGYTF	TGTGCCAGCAGGGCGACAGGGGACTATGGCTACACCTTC
TRBJ1-6	TRBV11-2	-	TRBD1	CASSLVTGGFDSPLHF	TGTGCCAGCAGCTTAGTGACAGGGGGTTTTGATTCACCCCTCCACTTT
TRBJ1-4	TRBV10-3	once	TRBD1	CATNRGANEKLFF	TGTGCCACGAACAGGGGGGCTAATGAAAAACTGTTTTTT
TRBJ1-2	TRBV7-8	-	TRBD1	CASSPGTGPFYGYTF	TGTGCCAGCAGCCCCGGGACAGGTCCTTTCTATGGCTACACCTTC